These 28 T cell receptor beta chains share one sample of origin, sequenced in a study of STAT5B mutations in CD4+ large granular lymphocyte leukemia. The assay was immunoSEQ multiplex PCR, and TCRdb's table has in-frame clones only and misses some. The table includes 40,000 to 45,000 clones, about four fifths detected once. The sequenced sample consisted of CD4+ T cells from blood buffy coats. These receptors were collected from a human donor in good health.

V gene TRBV13 combines with J gene TRBJ2-5; D is ambiguous. V was shortened by 2 bases and J by 4 bases, with 5 bases between the two germline ends. This CDR3 region has 12 residues. The germline CDR1 and CDR2 sequences are PRHDT and FYEKMQ (reference sequence). DNA of the CDR3: TGTGCCAGCAGCTTACGGAGAGAGACCCAGTACTTC. It is translated as CASSLRRETQYF. The full variable domain, its missing parts supplied by reference TRBV13 and TRBJ2-5, is AAGVIQSPRHLIKEKRETATLKCYPIPRHDTVYWYQQGPGQDPQFLISFYEKMQSDKGSIPDRFSAQQFSDYHSELNMSSLELGDSALYFCASSLRRETQYFGPGTRLLVL.

CDR3 nucleotide sequence: TGTGCCAGCAGCATTAACAGGGGACGGGACTATGGCTACACCTTC. Translation: CASSINRGRDYGYTF. This chain uses TRBV7-2 with TRBJ1-2; 7 bases fit TRBD1. This CDR3 has 15 residues. CDR1 is SGHTA and CDR2 is FQGNSA in the germline V gene. V was pared by 5 bases and J by 3 bases, with 9 bases of the junction left unmatched.

The rearrangement links TRBV9 to TRBJ2-5; 11 bases map to TRBD2. The CDR3 extends over 16 amino acids. CDR1 is SGDLS, CDR2 YYNGEE, per germline. V lost 4 bases, J lost 4 bases, and 9 bases stayed unmatched. The CDR3 DNA reads TGTGCCAGCAGCCGATATAGCGGGAGGGCCCGAGAGACCCAGTACTTC. It encodes CASSRYSGRARETQYF.

This chain links TRBV5-4 with TRBJ2-7, with TRBD1 identical over 7 bases. Germline CDR1 is SGHNT and CDR2 is YYREEE (reference sequence). The length of the CDR3 is 13 residues. The trim removed 4 bases at V and 5 bases at J, leaving 6 bases unmatched. CDR3 in amino acids: CASSPTGRNEQYF. In DNA, the CDR3 is TGTGCCAGCAGCCCGACAGGGAGAAACGAGCAGTACTTC. Supplemented by reference TRBV5-4 and TRBJ2-7, the full variable domain reads ETGVTQSPTHLIKTRGQQVTLRCSSQSGHNTVSWYQQALGQGPQFIFQYYREEENGRGNFPPRFSGLQFPNYSSELNVNALELDDSALYLCASSPTGRNEQYFGPGTRLTVT.

This clone was observed a handful of times. The rearrangement links TRBV6-1 to TRBJ2-2, with 8 positions matching TRBD2. Trimming took 6 bases from V and 1 from J; bases not matched to a gene: 1. Germline V gives CDR1 MNHNS, CDR2 SASEGT. The CDR3 is made up of 14 amino acids. The CDR3 DNA is TGTGCCAGCAGGAGCGGGGGGAACACCGGGGAGCTGTTTTTT. Residues: CASRSGGNTGELFF.

The chain couples TRBV25-1 to TRBJ2-7; 12 positions match TRBD1. This CDR3 has 17 amino acids. CDR1 is MGHDK and CDR2 is SYGVNS in the germline V gene. J lost 7 bases, V lost 0 bases, and 10 bases had no gene match. CDR3 bases: TGTGCCAGCAGTGAATATATTTGGGACAGGGGGCAGAGTGAGCAGTACTTC. Protein product: CASSEYIWDRGQSEQYF.

The rearrangement uses TRBV19 and TRBJ2-2; TRBD1 matches 7 bases. There are 14 residues in the CDR3. CDR1 LNHDA and CDR2 SQIVND come from the germline V gene (reference sequence). V shed 2 bases, J shed 4 bases, and the junction held 1 base outside the gene matches. The CDR3 spells CASSITGVTGELFF. In nucleotides, the CDR3 is TGTGCCAGTAGTATAACAGGGGTCACCGGGGAGCTGTTTTTT.

The CDR3 here is CASSYAGSGANVLTF. The CDR3 DNA follows: TGTGCCAGCAGCTACGCAGGATCTGGGGCCAACGTCCTGACTTTC. This sequence joins TRBV11-3 and TRBJ2-6; the D is unclear. The CDR3 consists of 15 residues. The germline CDR1 and CDR2 sequences are SGHNT and YENEEA. Trimming took off 4 bases at V and 1 base at J, with 8 bases between the two ends.

The chain uses TRBV28 and TRBJ2-6; D possibly matches TRBD1 or TRBD2 (5 bases each). This CDR3 is 18 amino acids long. V was pared by 8 bases and J by 0 bases, with 20 bases between. In germline, CDR1 is MDHEN, CDR2 SYDVKM. The CDR3 DNA is TGTGCCAGCGCCAGCTCTCCGGGGCTAAACTCTGGGGCCAACGTCCTGACTTTC. Translation gives CASASSPGLNSGANVLTF.

This CDR3 reads CASSALTSGGPNEQFF. CDR3 in DNA: TGTGCCAGCAGTGCGTTGACTAGCGGGGGGCCCAATGAGCAGTTCTTC. This rearrangement joins TRBV6-1 to TRBJ2-1; 13 bases agree with TRBD2. The CDR3 spans 16 residues. V was pared by 4 bases and J by 6 bases, with 6 bases of the junction left unmatched. CDR1 is MNHNS and CDR2 is SASEGT in the germline V gene.

The J gene is TRBJ2-1, the V gene TRBV10-3; D gene unclear. The CDR3 runs to 11 residues. V lost 6 bases to trimming and J lost 7 bases, with 7 bases between them. Germline V lookup: CDR1 ENHRY, CDR2 SYGVKD. CDR3 in DNA: TGTGCCATCAGCAGCCGAAATGAGCAGTTCTTC. Translated, it gives CAISSRNEQFF.

This clone was counted a single time. The chain links TRBV7-2 to TRBJ1-3; D call uncertain. This CDR3 spans 13 amino acids. CDR1 is SGHTA, CDR2 FQGNSA, per germline. Trimming took off 5 bases at V and 7 bases at J, with 12 bases between the two ends. This CDR3 reads CASSLAAANTIYF. CDR3 DNA sequence: TGTGCCAGCAGCCTCGCCGCGGCCAACACCATATATTTT.

The chain employs TRBV5-1 and TRBJ1-1, with TRBD1 identical over 11 bases. With 4 bases clipped from V and 1 base from J, the junction kept 6 bases outside the gene matches. The CDR3 contains 16 residues. Germline CDR1 and CDR2: SGHRS and YFSETQ. The CDR3 loop is CASSVDRGLRNTEAFF. DNA for the CDR3: TGCGCCAGCAGCGTGGACAGGGGGCTGAGGAACACTGAAGCTTTCTTT.

The chain carries TRBV7-3 and TRBJ2-3, with D unclear. Germline V gene sequence: CDR1 SGHTA, CDR2 FQGTGA. This CDR3 has 14 residues. V lost 3 bases and J 2 bases, leaving 9 bases between the germline ends. The CDR3 is CASSLSQNTDTQYF. In DNA form, the CDR3 reads TGTGCCAGCAGCTTGTCCCAGAACACAGATACGCAGTATTTT.

The gene calls are TRBV5-1 and TRBJ1-2; 8 bases are a match to TRBD1. The junction had 5 bases not matched to a gene; V was cut back by 4 bases and J by 6 bases. CDR1 is SGHRS, CDR2 YFSETQ, per germline. The CDR3 is made up of 13 amino acids. In DNA, the CDR3 is TGCGCCAGCAGCCTACAGGGGGTTGATGGCTACACCTTC. Residues: CASSLQGVDGYTF. Complete variable domain (other parts from reference TRBV5-1 and TRBJ1-2): KAGVTQTPRYLIKTRGQQVTLSCSPISGHRSVSWYQQTPGQGLQFLFEYFSETQRNKGNFPGRFSGRQFSNSRSEMNVSTLELGDSALYLCASSLQGVDGYTFGSGTRLTVV.

The rearrangement uses TRBV30 and TRBJ1-1, with D unclear. This CDR3 comprises 12 residues. Germline loops: CDR1 GTSNPN, CDR2 SVGIG (reference sequence). Trimming left V 4 bases short and J 4 bases short, with 10 bases between. The DNA for the CDR3 is TGTGCCTGGACGGGAGGGTTCACTGAAGCTTTCTTT. Protein: CAWTGGFTEAFF. Supplemented by reference TRBV30 and TRBJ1-1, the full variable domain reads SQTIHQWPATLVQPVGSPLSLECTVEGTSNPNLYWYRQAAGRGLQLLFYSVGIGQISSEVPQNLSASRPQDRQFILSSKKLLLSDSGFYLCAWTGGFTEAFFGQGTRLTVV.

The V and J genes are TRBV4-2 and TRBJ2-4; D unresolved. CDR1 is LGHNA, CDR2 YNFKEQ, per germline. The CDR3 has 16 residues. The germline V and J ends were trimmed by 0 bases and 0 bases, with 9 bases remaining between them. The CDR3 DNA follows: TGTGCCAGCAGCCAAGATAATCGAGGAGCCAAAAACATTCAGTACTTC. Its protein product is CASSQDNRGAKNIQYF.

The chain combines TRBV30 with TRBJ1-2; 7 nucleotides align to TRBD1. Germline V gene lookup returns CDR1 GTSNPN and CDR2 SVGIG (reference sequence). This CDR3 is built from 17 residues. The junction had 10 bases not matched to a gene; V was cut back by 0 bases and J by 0 bases. DNA of the CDR3: TGTGCCTGGAGTGTACAAGCAGGGGGGAGGACTAACTATGGCTACACCTTC. It translates to CAWSVQAGGRTNYGYTF.

This clone has more than one count but fewer than ten. This specimen includes other DNA sequences encoding the same CDR3. The chain uses TRBV2 and TRBJ2-7; 7 bases map to TRBD1. V shed 5 bases and J 6 bases; nucleotides not matched to a gene: 1. Germline V CDR1 and CDR2: SNHLY, FYNNEI. The CDR3 is made up of 11 amino acids. DNA of the CDR3: TGTGCCAGCAGTCGGGACAGCGAGCAGTACTTC. This gives the protein CASSRDSEQYF. Full variable domain (missing parts from reference TRBV2 and TRBJ2-7): EPEVTQTPSHQVTQMGQEVILRCVPISNHLYFYWYRQILGQKVEFLVSFYNNEISEKSEIFDDQFSVERPDGSNFTLKIRSTKLEDSAMYFCASSRDSEQYFGPGTRLTVT.

This clone has only a few counts. This chain links TRBV14 with TRBJ1-1; the D is unclear. Germline CDR1 and CDR2: SGHDN and FVKESK. CDR3 length equals 14 residues. The V end lost 1 base, the J end lost 1 base, and 7 bases lay between the germline ends. CDR3 region: CASSQGPANTEAFF. The CDR3 nucleotides read TGTGCCAGCAGCCAAGGCCCAGCGAACACTGAAGCTTTCTTT.

The V and J genes are TRBV5-1 and TRBJ1-6; D is possibly TRBD1 (5 bases). Trimming left V 6 bases short and J 8 bases short, with 24 bases between. Germline CDR1 and CDR2: SGHRS and YFSETQ. The length of the CDR3 is 17 residues. The CDR3, as DNA: TGCGCCAGCACCCTGTCGGGACCTCGGTCGGTCGATTCACCCCTCCACTTT. It yields the protein CASTLSGPRSVDSPLHF.

The J gene is TRBJ2-7, the V gene TRBV28, with 10 bases lining up with TRBD2. Trimming removed 3 bases from V and 6 bases from J; junction bases left unmatched: 17. Germline lookup yields CDR1 MDHEN and CDR2 SYDVKM. The CDR3 runs to 18 residues. The chain's CDR3 is CASSFILFPWLAGVEQYF. The CDR3 coding sequence is TGTGCCAGCAGTTTCATCCTGTTTCCCTGGCTAGCGGGAGTCGAGCAGTACTTC. Based on the CDR3 plus reference TRBV28 and TRBJ2-7, the full variable domain is DVKVTQSSRYLVKRTGEKVFLECVQDMDHENMFWYRQDPGLGLRLIYFSYDVKMKEKGDIPEGYSVSREKKERFSLILESASTNQTSMYLCASSFILFPWLAGVEQYFGPGTRLTVT.

The rearrangement joins TRBV18 to TRBJ2-3; D is unclear. The CDR3 is 13 amino acids. CDR1 is KGHSH and CDR2 is LQKENI in the germline V gene. V was trimmed by 0 bases and J by 6 bases, leaving 7 bases between them. The CDR3 is CASSPPSQDTQYF. CDR3 sequence (DNA): TGTGCCAGCTCACCACCTTCCCAGGATACGCAGTATTTT.

The chain recombines TRBV7-9 with TRBJ2-3, with TRBD2 matching over 10 bases. CDR3 size: 15 residues. Germline-derived CDR1 and CDR2 are SEHNR and FQNEAQ (reference sequence). The V gene end was trimmed by 4 bases and the J gene end by 0 bases; junction bases not matched to a gene: 1. The CDR3 DNA sequence: TGTGCCAGCAGCTCGGGACTAGCGAGCACAGATACGCAGTATTTT. Its protein product is CASSSGLASTDTQYF.

The CDR3 DNA sequence: TGTGCCAGTAGTATCGGACCGAACACCGGGGAGCTGTTTTTT. This gives the protein CASSIGPNTGELFF. J is TRBJ2-2 and V is TRBV19; the D is unclear. Germline loops: CDR1 LNHDA, CDR2 SQIVND (reference sequence). V shed 3 bases and J shed 0 bases, with 5 bases lying between them. This CDR3 comprises 14 residues.

The chain couples TRBV19 to TRBJ1-1, with TRBD1 matching 8 bases. The germline CDR1 and CDR2 sequences are LNHDA and SQIVND (reference sequence). The CDR3 is made up of 14 amino acids. V was pared by 8 bases and J by 1 base, with 6 bases of the junction left unmatched. This CDR3 reads CASGAGTGNTEAFF. CDR3 nucleotides: TGTGCCAGTGGAGCTGGGACAGGGAACACTGAAGCTTTCTTT.

This clone was observed a single time. V gene TRBV19 combines with J gene TRBJ2-1; TRBD2 agrees at 11 bases. The CDR3 contains 17 residues. V shed 8 bases, J shed 4 bases, and the junction held 13 bases outside the gene matches. Germline loops: CDR1 LNHDA, CDR2 SQIVND (reference sequence). The CDR3 spells CASRLVSGGATYNEQFF. For the CDR3, the DNA is TGTGCCAGTCGGCTCGTTAGCGGGGGGGCCACGTACAATGAGCAGTTCTTC. The full variable domain, in which reference TRBV19 and TRBJ2-1 provide the parts outside the CDR3, is DGGITQSPKYLFRKEGQNVTLSCEQNLNHDAMYWYRQDPGQGLRLIYYSQIVNDFQKGDIAEGYSVSREKKESFPLTVTSAQKNPTAFYLCASRLVSGGATYNEQFFGPGTRLTVL.

The chain combines TRBV11-3 with TRBJ2-1, with 12 bases that match TRBD2. Germline CDR1 is SGHNT and CDR2 is YENEEA. CDR3 size: 18 residues. V lost 2 bases, J lost 0 bases, and 5 bases stayed unmatched. The CDR3 region is CASSLPSGRANSYNEQFF. CDR3 sequence (DNA): TGTGCCAGCAGCTTACCTAGCGGGAGGGCCAACTCCTACAATGAGCAGTTCTTC.